This entry describes one TCR beta chain. Its recognized antigen is unknown. Base qualities are not provided; no much larger clone lies one nucleotide away. The entry originates in a study of T cell responses to AZD1222 COVID-19 vaccine (dated by TCRdb to the early 2020s). Regarding the complete study: AZD1222 recipients whose second dose came at about 4 weeks and those whose second dose came at about 12 weeks were combined into one group, since spike-specific TCR depth and breadth did not differ between the two schedules. A total of over 230 trial participants underwent TCR sequencing, of whom some 210 received two doses of AZD1222 and about 26 received two doses of the MenACWY control vaccine. Enrollment into the trials was organized by age into subgroups of 18-55, 56-69 and 70-plus years, and those subgroups contained approximately 150, 30 and 60 TCR-sequenced participants, respectively.

General findings and caveats noted by the study authors: After two AZD1222 doses, spike-specific TCR breadth and depth were significantly higher than at day 0 and than in MenACWY recipients. Because no day 14 peak-response samples were available, repertoires were characterized only after the peak T cell response. Reportedly, close to half of the unique spike-specific TCRs recognized epitopes lying outside the regions that are mutated in the B.1.351 and B.1.1.7 variants. In the small 56-69-year group, the increase in depth fell short of significance, most likely because of low power. Conclusions about previously exposed vaccinees are limited because only five to seven AZD1222 recipients were SARS-CoV-2 seropositive at baseline. Participants were mostly white British and included more females than males, and it was suggested by the authors that clonal diversity may have been underestimated. The vaccine-associated CD4 TCRs covered the entire spike protein, and the dominant responses fell in regions 160-218 and 743-854.

Explained via the paper, the time point label denotes: baseline before first vaccination. Vaccinee samples came from UK trials COV001 and COV002, including a single-blind randomized controlled phase 2/3 trial of AZD1222 (ChAdOx1 nCoV-19) in healthy adults. Trial participant PBMC samples were collected at day 0 and day 28 after the second dose for TCRbeta chain sequencing. The CDR3 regions of human TCRbeta chains were analyzed by immunosequencing. The original pipeline was this. Repertoire TCRs were matched against a reference library of SARS-CoV-2-specific TCRs generated with the MIRA antigen-specificity platform. Breadth was defined as the fraction of unique TCRs that were SARS-CoV-2-associated, and depth was defined as the fraction of total T cells that were SARS-CoV-2-associated. Using the MIRA data, each spike-specific TCR was mapped to the spike region that the TCR reacts to and placed in a CD4 or CD8 class. Log10-transformed breadth and depth values were compared by one-way ANOVA with Sidak's multiple comparisons tests. Entries here come from immuneACCESS through TCRdb and include only in-frame sequences with V and J called. Some clones fail to appear in such tables; in the studies checked, an unresolved V gene covers under half of the shortfall, and the cause of the remainder is unknown. D and trimming come from the DNA, and the V and J calls and clone size come from that table. Here the sample has about 100,000 clones; more than 75% occur a single time. Together, the top ten hold 16% of the sample.

From its cysteine to its phenylalanine, the CDR3 spans 15 amino acids. Left in the record is the CDR3 DNA by itself, 45 bases read in frame from the first base. CDR1 and CDR2 are read off the germline V gene as SGHVS and FQNEAQ. At the junction V is shortened by 1 base and J by 4 bases; bases outside the gene matches: 7. The clonotype was recovered from an adult in good health. The sequencing used peripheral blood, collected on day 0 of AZD1222 vaccination. Recombination linked TRBV7-8 to TRBJ2-7; 7 bases in the junction line up with TRBD2. The DNA sequence is as follows: TGTGCCAGCAGCTTAGGGTCGGGAGGAAGATACGAGCAGTACTTC. Its product reads: CASSLGSGGRYEQYF.